This T cell receptor (beta chain) was identified during a study of CD4 T cells in relation to SARS-CoV-2 and coronaviruses. Study information: TCR beta CDR3s were sequenced after approximately ten-day antigen culture of PBMCs.

Measured with immunoSEQ multiplex PCR; TCRdb has only the in-frame clones, and not every one. The sample holds over 25,000 clones, 60% to 85% seen once. CD4+ T cells from unexposed donors were obtained before the COVID-19 pandemic (2011-2018). The cells were cultured for around ten days before CD4+ T cells were isolated. As cell numbers allowed, unexposed-donor CD4+ T cells faced SARS-CoV-2 S/N and four cold-coronavirus spikes. This clone was counted only a few times. Its target is unknown. CDR3 length equals 16 residues. Germline assignment: CDR1 LNHDA and CDR2 SQIVND (reference sequence). The ends lost 3 bases at V and 1 base at J; junction bases unmatched: 5. Study-wide findings and caveats: Monoreactive clones expanded significantly more to SARS-CoV-2 than crossreactive clones did. Pre-pandemic and post-infection samples never came from the same donor.

The chain carries TRBV19 and TRBJ1-3; 8 bases are a match to TRBD1. The source is a human donor in good health. The sample consisted of CD4+ T cells from PBMCs, cultured in vitro. This CDR3 reads CASSILQGASGNTIYF. CDR3 DNA: TGTGCCAGTAGTATCCTCCAGGGGGCATCTGGAAACACCATATATTTT. The full variable domain, with the rest looked up from reference TRBV19 and TRBJ1-3, is DGGITQSPKYLFRKEGQNVTLSCEQNLNHDAMYWYRQDPGQGLRLIYYSQIVNDFQKGDIAEGYSVSREKKESFPLTVTSAQKNPTAFYLCASSILQGASGNTIYFGEGSWLTVV.